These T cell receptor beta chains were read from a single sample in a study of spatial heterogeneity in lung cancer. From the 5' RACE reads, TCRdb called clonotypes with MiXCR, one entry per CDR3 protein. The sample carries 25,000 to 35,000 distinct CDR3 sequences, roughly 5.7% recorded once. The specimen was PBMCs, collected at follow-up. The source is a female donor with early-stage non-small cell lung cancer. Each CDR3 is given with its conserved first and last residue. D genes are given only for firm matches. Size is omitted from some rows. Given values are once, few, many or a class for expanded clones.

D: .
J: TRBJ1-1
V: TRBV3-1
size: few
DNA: TGTGCCAGCGTGGGTGTCACAGAAGCTTTCTTT
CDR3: CASVGVTEAFF

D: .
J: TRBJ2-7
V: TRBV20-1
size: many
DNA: TGCAGTGCCCTTCATCCCTACGAGCAGTACTTC
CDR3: CSALHPYEQYF

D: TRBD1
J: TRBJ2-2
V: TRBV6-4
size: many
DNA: TGTGCCAGCAGTGACGACAGGGGGTACACCGGGGAGCTGTTTTTT
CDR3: CASSDDRGYTGELFF

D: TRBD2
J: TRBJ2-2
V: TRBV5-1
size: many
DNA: TGCGCCAGCAGCTTGGAACTAGCGGGGAACACCGGGGAGCTGTTTTTT
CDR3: CASSLELAGNTGELFF

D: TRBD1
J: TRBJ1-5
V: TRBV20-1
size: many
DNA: TGCAGTGCTAGACCATCAGGGGGCCCCAATCAGCCCCAGCATTTT
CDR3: CSARPSGGPNQPQHF

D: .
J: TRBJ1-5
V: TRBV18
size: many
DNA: TGTGCCAGCTCACCAGGGGCCAATCAGCCCCAGCATTTT
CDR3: CASSPGANQPQHF

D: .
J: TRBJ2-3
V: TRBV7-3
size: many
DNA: TGTGCCAGCAGCTTAAGTCTGGCGGGGACGCAGTATTTT
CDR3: CASSLSLAGTQYF

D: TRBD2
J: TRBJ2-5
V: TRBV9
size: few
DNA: TGTGCCAGCGCGCAGCCGAGCGGGGGCAACTCCCGGACCCAGTACTTC
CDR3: CASAQPSGGNSRTQYF

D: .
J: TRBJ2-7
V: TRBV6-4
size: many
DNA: TGTGCCAGCAGTGACAACAGGGATAGCTACGAGCAGTACTTC
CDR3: CASSDNRDSYEQYF

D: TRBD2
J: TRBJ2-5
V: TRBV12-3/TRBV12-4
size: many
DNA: TGTGCCAGCAGTTCCGGCGGGAGGGGCTGGGAGACCCAGTACTTC
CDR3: CASSSGGRGWETQYF

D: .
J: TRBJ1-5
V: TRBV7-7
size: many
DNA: TGTGCCAGCAGCTTAATAGGGGTCTACAATCAGCCCCAGCATTTT
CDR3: CASSLIGVYNQPQHF

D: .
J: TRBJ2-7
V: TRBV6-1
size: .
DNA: TGTGCCAGCCATTCCGGGACAAACTACGAGCAGTACTTC
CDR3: CASHSGTNYEQYF

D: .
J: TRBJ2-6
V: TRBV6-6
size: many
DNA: TGTGCCAGCGGTAAAGGGTTCTCTGGGGCCAACGTCCTGACTTTC
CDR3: CASGKGFSGANVLTF

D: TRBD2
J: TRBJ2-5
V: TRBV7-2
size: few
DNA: TGTGCCAGCAGCTTAGTAGGAACTAGCGGGCAAGAGACCCAGTACTTC
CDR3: CASSLVGTSGQETQYF

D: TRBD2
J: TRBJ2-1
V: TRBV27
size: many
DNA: TGTGCCAGCAGCCACGACCAGCGGGGGGGCTTAGGTGAGCAGTTCTTC
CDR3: CASSHDQRGGLGEQFF

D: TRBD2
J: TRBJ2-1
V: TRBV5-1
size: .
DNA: TGCGCCAGCAGCTTGGAAGCGGGAAGGGATGAGCGGTTCTTC
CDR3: CASSLEAGRDERFF

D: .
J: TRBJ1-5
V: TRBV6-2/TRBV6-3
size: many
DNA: TGTGCCAGCAGTTACTTTGGGGGCGCGAGCAATCAGCCCCAGCATTTT
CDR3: CASSYFGGASNQPQHF

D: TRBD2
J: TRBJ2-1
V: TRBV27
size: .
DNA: TGTGCCAGCAGCCCCATAGCGGGAGGGCTGGGTGAGCAGTTCTTC
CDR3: CASSPIAGGLGEQFF

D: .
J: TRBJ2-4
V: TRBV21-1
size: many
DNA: TGTGCCAGCAGCAAAGTGGGCATTCTCAAAGACCCAAAAAACATTCAGTACTTC
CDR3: CASSKVGILKDPKNIQYF

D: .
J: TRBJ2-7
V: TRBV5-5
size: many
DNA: TGTGCCAGCAGCTTGGTCGGAGGCCACGAGCAGTACTTC
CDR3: CASSLVGGHEQYF

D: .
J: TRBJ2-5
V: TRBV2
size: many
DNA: TGTGCCAGCAAGGATGGTTTGGGTAAAGAGACCCAGTACTTC
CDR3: CASKDGLGKETQYF

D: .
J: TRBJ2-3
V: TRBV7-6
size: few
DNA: TGTGCCAGCAGCTTATATGGGCCTAGCACAGATACGCAGTATTTT
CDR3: CASSLYGPSTDTQYF

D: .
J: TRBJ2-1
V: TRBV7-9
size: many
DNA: TGTGCCAGCAGCTTAGGAGCCTCACTCTCCTACAATGAGCAGTTCTTC
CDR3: CASSLGASLSYNEQFF

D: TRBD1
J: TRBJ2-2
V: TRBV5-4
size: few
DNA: TGTGCCAGCAAGAGGGGACAGGGAAACACCGGGGAGCTGTTTTTT
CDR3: CASKRGQGNTGELFF

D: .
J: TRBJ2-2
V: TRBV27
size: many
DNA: TGTGCCAGCAGTTTCCTCGGAGTTGGACCGAACACCGGGGAGCTGTTTTTT
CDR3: CASSFLGVGPNTGELFF

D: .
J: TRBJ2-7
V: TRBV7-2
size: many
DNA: TGTGCCAGCGCAGACCTATCCGTCGGTCCACAGGAGCAGTACTTC
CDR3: CASADLSVGPQEQYF

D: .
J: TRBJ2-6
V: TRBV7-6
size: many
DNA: TGTGCCAGCAGCTTAGGACAAGCGGGCTCTGGGGCCAACGTCCTGACTTTC
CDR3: CASSLGQAGSGANVLTF

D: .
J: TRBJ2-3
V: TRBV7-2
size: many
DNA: TGTGCCAGCAGCTTATCGGGTACAGGGACAGATACGCAGTATTTT
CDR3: CASSLSGTGTDTQYF

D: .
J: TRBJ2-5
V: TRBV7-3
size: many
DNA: TGTGCCAGCAGCTTAACTAGCGGTATCCAAGAGACCCAGTACTTC
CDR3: CASSLTSGIQETQYF

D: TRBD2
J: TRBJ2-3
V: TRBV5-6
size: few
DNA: TGTGCCAGCAGCCTGGGAGGGACAGATACGCAGTATTTT
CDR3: CASSLGGTDTQYF

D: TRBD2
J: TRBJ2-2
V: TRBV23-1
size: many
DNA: TGCGCCAGCAGTCAATCCGCGGGGGCCGGGGAGCTGTTTTTT
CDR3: CASSQSAGAGELFF

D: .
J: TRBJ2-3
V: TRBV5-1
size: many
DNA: TGCGAGTCAACCAAAGACGGAGCTAGCACAGATACGCAGTATTTT
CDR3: CESTKDGASTDTQYF

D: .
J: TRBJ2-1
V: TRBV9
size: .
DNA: TGTGCCAGCAGCGGGTACAATGAGCAGTTCTTC
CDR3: CASSGYNEQFF

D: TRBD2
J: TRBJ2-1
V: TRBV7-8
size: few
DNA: TGTGCCAGCAGCTTAACAGGCGGGGGGCGGCGGAATGAGCAGTTCTTC
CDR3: CASSLTGGGRRNEQFF

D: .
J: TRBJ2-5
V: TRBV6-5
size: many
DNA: TGTGCCAGCAGTTACCAGTACCAAGAGACCCAGTACTTC
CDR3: CASSYQYQETQYF

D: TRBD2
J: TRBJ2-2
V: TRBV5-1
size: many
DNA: TGCGCCAGCAGCCTACTAGCGGGGACACGGAACACCGGGGAGCTGTTTTTT
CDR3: CASSLLAGTRNTGELFF

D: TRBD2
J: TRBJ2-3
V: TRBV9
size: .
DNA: TGTGCCAGCAGCGTAGGAGGTAGCGGGAGCGATACGCAGTATTTT
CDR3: CASSVGGSGSDTQYF

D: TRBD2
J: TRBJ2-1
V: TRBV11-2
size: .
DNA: TGTGCCAGCAGCTTAACGCCGAAGCGGGGGGGGCAGTTCTTC
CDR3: CASSLTPKRGGQFF

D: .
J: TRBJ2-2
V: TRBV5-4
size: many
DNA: TGTGCCAGCAGCTTGGAGCGACACGCGAACACCGGGGAGCTGTTTTTT
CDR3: CASSLERHANTGELFF

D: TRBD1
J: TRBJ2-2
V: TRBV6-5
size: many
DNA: TGTGCCAGCAGGGGACAGGGGAACACCGGGGAGCTGTTTTTT
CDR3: CASRGQGNTGELFF

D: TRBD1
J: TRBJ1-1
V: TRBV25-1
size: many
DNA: TGTGCCAGCAGGGCAGGGGGGTACACTGAAGCTTTCTTT
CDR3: CASRAGGYTEAFF

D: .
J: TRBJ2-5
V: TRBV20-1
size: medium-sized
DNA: TGCAGTGCTAATGGACACCAAGAGACCCAGTACTTC
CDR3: CSANGHQETQYF

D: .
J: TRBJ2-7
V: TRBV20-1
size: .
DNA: TGCAGTGCAACTTCGGACAGCAGCCACGAGCAGTACTTC
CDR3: CSATSDSSHEQYF

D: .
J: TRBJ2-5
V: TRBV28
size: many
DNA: TGTGCCAGTCGGGACCCAACGAAAGAGACCCAGTACTTC
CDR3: CASRDPTKETQYF

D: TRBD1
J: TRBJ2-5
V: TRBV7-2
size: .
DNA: TGTGCCAGCAGCCACACAGGGGAAAAAGAGACCCAGTACTTC
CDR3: CASSHTGEKETQYF

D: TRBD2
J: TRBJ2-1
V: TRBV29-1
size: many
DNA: TGCAGCTCCTCGCGGAGGCTAGCGGGAGACGAGCAGTTCTTC
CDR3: CSSSRRLAGDEQFF

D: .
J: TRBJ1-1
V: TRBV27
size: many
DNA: TGTGCCAGCAGTAAGGCGACAGTAACTGAAGCTTTCTTT
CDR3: CASSKATVTEAFF

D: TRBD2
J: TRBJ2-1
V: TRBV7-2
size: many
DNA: TGTGCCAGCAGCTCGGGACTAGCGGGGGTCGAGCAGTTCTTC
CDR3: CASSSGLAGVEQFF

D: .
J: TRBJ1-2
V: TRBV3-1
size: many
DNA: TGTGCCAGCAGCCCCCGGGCAGTTGGAATCCTCCCCCCTCGCTACACCTTC
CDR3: CASSPRAVGILPPRYTF

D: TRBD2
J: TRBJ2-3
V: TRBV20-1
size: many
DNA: TGCAGTGTAGGCCTAGCGGGAGGGCTGACTTTCCCAGATACGCAGTATTTT
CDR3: CSVGLAGGLTFPDTQYF

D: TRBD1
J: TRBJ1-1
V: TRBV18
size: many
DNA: TGTGCCAGCTCGCCGGCGAACAGGGGGGTGAACACTGAAGCTTTCTTT
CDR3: CASSPANRGVNTEAFF

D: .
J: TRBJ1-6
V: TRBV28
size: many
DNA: TGTGCCAGCACCAACCATCCAGGGAATTCACCCCTCCACTTT
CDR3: CASTNHPGNSPLHF

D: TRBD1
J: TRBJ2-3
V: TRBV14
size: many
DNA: TGTGCCAGCAGCCAAACAACAGGGGTCGACACAGATACGCAGTATTTT
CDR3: CASSQTTGVDTDTQYF

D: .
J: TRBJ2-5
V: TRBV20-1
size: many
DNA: TGCAGTGCTAGGGACAGCATTCAAGAGACCCAGTACTTC
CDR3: CSARDSIQETQYF

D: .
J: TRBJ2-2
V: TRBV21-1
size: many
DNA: TGTGCCAGCAGCTTGTGTCCCGGGACAGGGAAAGGGACCGGGGAGCTGTTTTTT
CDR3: CASSLCPGTGKGTGELFF